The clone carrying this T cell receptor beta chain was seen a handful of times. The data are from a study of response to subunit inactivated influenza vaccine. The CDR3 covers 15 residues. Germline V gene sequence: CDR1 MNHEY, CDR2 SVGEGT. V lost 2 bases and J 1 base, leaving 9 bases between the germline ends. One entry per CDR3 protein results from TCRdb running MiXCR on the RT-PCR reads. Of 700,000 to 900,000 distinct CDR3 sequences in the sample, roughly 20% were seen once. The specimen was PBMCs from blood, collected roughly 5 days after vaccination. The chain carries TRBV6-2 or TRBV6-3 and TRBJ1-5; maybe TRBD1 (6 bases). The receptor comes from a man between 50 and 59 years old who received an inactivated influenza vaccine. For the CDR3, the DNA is TGTGCCAGCAGTTACCGACAGGCAAGCAATCAGCCCCAGCATTTT. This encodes CASSYRQASNQPQHF.